This TCR beta chain was sequenced during a study of response to subunit inactivated influenza vaccine. This clonotype was seen only a few times. V lost 7 bases to trimming and J lost 2 bases; unmatched junction nucleotides: 14. Germline CDR1 is SQVTM and CDR2 is ANQGSEA. The CDR3 spans 15 residues. TCRdb ran MiXCR on the RT-PCR reads and lists one entry per CDR3 protein. The sample lists about 620,000 distinct CDR3 sequences, approximately 11% seen once, with approximately 10% in the top ten. The sample was also reused in another study, on T cells expressing NK-cell markers. Per that study: cDNA encoding TCR beta was synthesized via 5'RACE template switching incorporating UMIs. The authors derived TCR beta repertoires from sorted CD3+CD56+NKG2C+, CD3+CD56+NKG2C- and CD3+CD56-NKG2C+ T cells. Researchers report these clonotypes also headed the CD3+CD56-NKG2C+ fraction in a handful of donors.

The chain carries TRBV29-1 and TRBJ2-7; TRBD1 agrees at 7 bases. The source is a middle-aged man who received an inactivated influenza vaccine. Sequenced material: PBMCs from blood, taken on the day of vaccination. The DNA of the CDR3 is TGCAGCGCCTGGTTACCGGGACAGAACACCTACGAGCAGTACTTC. Its protein product is CSAWLPGQNTYEQYF.